These T cell receptor beta chains were read from a single sample in a study of T cell responses to AZD1222 COVID-19 vaccine. The repertoire was sequenced with immunoSEQ multiplex PCR; TCRdb's copy has only in-frame clones and lacks some. The table has roughly 150,000 clones, roughly 90% seen once. Sequencing was performed on peripheral blood, taken on day 0 of AZD1222 vaccination. These receptor sequences come from an adult in good health. Both conserved end residues are part of each CDR3. Each record gives: D gene, clone size, J gene, V gene, CDR3 DNA, CDR3 protein. D genes are given only for firm matches. A clone size is listed for some rows: how often the clone was seen (once, few, many), or a class if it is expanded.

D gene: -; clone size: -; J gene: TRBJ1-4; V gene: TRBV4-3; CDR3 DNA: TGCGCCAGCAGCCAAGAACCAAATGAAAAACTGTTTTTT; CDR3 protein: CASSQEPNEKLFF
D gene: TRBD2; clone size: -; J gene: TRBJ2-3; V gene: TRBV7-2; CDR3 DNA: TGTGCCAGCAGCCTCGGGTGGGCTAGCGGGGGAGTTCAGACAGATACGCAGTATTTT; CDR3 protein: CASSLGWASGGVQTDTQYF
D gene: -; clone size: -; J gene: TRBJ1-1; V gene: TRBV7-2; CDR3 DNA: TGTGCCAGCAGCTTGTACTCGTCGGACACTGAAGCTTTCTTT; CDR3 protein: CASSLYSSDTEAFF
D gene: -; clone size: -; J gene: TRBJ2-5; V gene: TRBV5-1; CDR3 DNA: TGCGCCAGCAGCTTGGATTTCACAGAGACCCAGTACTTC; CDR3 protein: CASSLDFTETQYF
D gene: TRBD1; clone size: -; J gene: TRBJ1-1; V gene: TRBV9; CDR3 DNA: TGTGCCAGCAGCGTAGAGACCAGGGGGGCTGAAGCTTTCTTT; CDR3 protein: CASSVETRGAEAFF
D gene: -; clone size: -; J gene: TRBJ2-5; V gene: TRBV6-5; CDR3 DNA: TGTGCCAGGGGGGCCAGGGTCGGAGGGGAGACCCAGTACTTC; CDR3 protein: CARGARVGGETQYF
D gene: -; clone size: -; J gene: TRBJ1-4; V gene: TRBV7-8; CDR3 DNA: TGTGCCAGCAGCTTCATTAGGGGGGAAGAAAAACTGTTTTTT; CDR3 protein: CASSFIRGEEKLFF
D gene: -; clone size: -; J gene: TRBJ1-5; V gene: TRBV19; CDR3 DNA: TGTGCCAGCAGTCAACCTGGCAGGGTTCAGCCCCAGCATTTT; CDR3 protein: CASSQPGRVQPQHF
D gene: TRBD1; clone size: once; J gene: TRBJ2-2; V gene: TRBV19; CDR3 DNA: TGTGCCAGTAGTATGCCCAGGGGGCGCTTCGGCGGGGAGCTGTTTTTT; CDR3 protein: CASSMPRGRFGGELFF
D gene: -; clone size: -; J gene: TRBJ1-1; V gene: TRBV2; CDR3 DNA: TGTGCCAGCAGGGCCCTCGGGAACACTGAAGCTTTCTTT; CDR3 protein: CASRALGNTEAFF
D gene: TRBD2; clone size: -; J gene: TRBJ2-3; V gene: TRBV18; CDR3 DNA: TGTGCCAGCTCACCGAGGACTAGCGGGGGAAGCACAGATACGCAGTATTTT; CDR3 protein: CASSPRTSGGSTDTQYF
D gene: -; clone size: -; J gene: TRBJ1-1; V gene: TRBV5-6; CDR3 DNA: TGTGCCAGCAGCCCGGCAGCTATTAACACTGAAGCTTTCTTT; CDR3 protein: CASSPAAINTEAFF
D gene: TRBD1; clone size: -; J gene: TRBJ1-5; V gene: TRBV6-5; CDR3 DNA: TGTGCCAGCAGGATGACAGGGGCCCTAAATCAGCCCCAGCATTTT; CDR3 protein: CASRMTGALNQPQHF
D gene: -; clone size: -; J gene: TRBJ2-3; V gene: TRBV27; CDR3 DNA: TGTGCCAGCAGAAGGGACGTATACACAGATACGCAGTATTTT; CDR3 protein: CASRRDVYTDTQYF
D gene: -; clone size: -; J gene: TRBJ2-7; V gene: TRBV7-9; CDR3 DNA: TGTGCCAGCAGCCTGAGCTCCTACGAGCAGTACTTC; CDR3 protein: CASSLSSYEQYF
D gene: -; clone size: -; J gene: TRBJ1-2; V gene: TRBV14; CDR3 DNA: TGTGCCAGCAGCCAAGATTGGCGGGTTAACTATGGCTACACCTTC; CDR3 protein: CASSQDWRVNYGYTF
D gene: -; clone size: once; J gene: TRBJ1-2; V gene: TRBV5-6; CDR3 DNA: TGTGCTAGCAGCCTTTCTAACTATGGCTACACCTTC; CDR3 protein: CASSLSNYGYTF
D gene: TRBD1; clone size: -; J gene: TRBJ1-1; V gene: TRBV6-5; CDR3 DNA: TGTGCCAGCCAAAAACAGGGGTACACTGAAGCTTTCTTT; CDR3 protein: CASQKQGYTEAFF
D gene: TRBD1; clone size: -; J gene: TRBJ1-5; V gene: TRBV20-1; CDR3 DNA: TGCAGTGCTAGTAACAGGGGGCAGGCCCAGCATTTT; CDR3 protein: CSASNRGQAQHF
D gene: -; clone size: -; J gene: TRBJ1-2; V gene: TRBV19; CDR3 DNA: TGTGCCAGTAGTCCGCCCCCAGGGAAAGGCTACACCTTC; CDR3 protein: CASSPPPGKGYTF
D gene: TRBD2; clone size: -; J gene: TRBJ2-1; V gene: TRBV18; CDR3 DNA: TGTGCCAGCTCACCACCCCGCGGGGGTGTTCAAGATGAGCAGTTCTTC; CDR3 protein: CASSPPRGGVQDEQFF
D gene: -; clone size: few; J gene: TRBJ2-2; V gene: TRBV18; CDR3 DNA: TGTGCCAGCTCACCCGACATCACCGGGGAGCTGTTTTTT; CDR3 protein: CASSPDITGELFF
D gene: -; clone size: -; J gene: TRBJ1-3; V gene: TRBV29-1; CDR3 DNA: TGCAGCGTTGAGGACACTGGAAACACCATATATTTT; CDR3 protein: CSVEDTGNTIYF
D gene: TRBD2; clone size: -; J gene: TRBJ2-7; V gene: TRBV4-3; CDR3 DNA: TGCGCCAGCAGCCAAGAATCTGGGGGGGGCGAGCAGTACTTC; CDR3 protein: CASSQESGGGEQYF
D gene: -; clone size: -; J gene: TRBJ2-2; V gene: TRBV6-5; CDR3 DNA: TGTGCCAGCAGTTATCACGTCTCCTCGACAATGGGGGAGCTGTTTTTT; CDR3 protein: CASSYHVSSTMGELFF
D gene: TRBD1; clone size: -; J gene: TRBJ1-2; V gene: TRBV28; CDR3 DNA: TGTGCCAGCAGTGTCGGACAGGGGAACTATGGCTACACCTTC; CDR3 protein: CASSVGQGNYGYTF
D gene: TRBD1; clone size: -; J gene: TRBJ1-2; V gene: TRBV9; CDR3 DNA: TGTGCCAGCAGCGACTCTGTGGAGGGACAGAACTATGGCTACACCTTC; CDR3 protein: CASSDSVEGQNYGYTF
D gene: -; clone size: -; J gene: TRBJ2-2; V gene: TRBV6-5; CDR3 DNA: TGTGCCAGCAGCGAGAGCGAATTAGGGGAGCTGTTTTTT; CDR3 protein: CASSESELGELFF
D gene: TRBD2; clone size: few; J gene: TRBJ2-1; V gene: TRBV30; CDR3 DNA: TGTGCCTGGAGCCCCGGGACTAGCAGGAATGAGCAGTTCTTC; CDR3 protein: CAWSPGTSRNEQFF
D gene: TRBD1; clone size: -; J gene: TRBJ1-5; V gene: TRBV6-5; CDR3 DNA: TGTGCCAGCAATCAGGGGGCCGATCAGCCCCAGCATTTT; CDR3 protein: CASNQGADQPQHF
D gene: -; clone size: -; J gene: TRBJ1-5; V gene: TRBV5-6; CDR3 DNA: TGTGCCAGCAGCTTGGCTGGGGCAGGATATAGCAATCAGCCCCAGCATTTT; CDR3 protein: CASSLAGAGYSNQPQHF
D gene: TRBD1; clone size: -; J gene: TRBJ1-1; V gene: TRBV11-2; CDR3 DNA: TGTGCCAGCAGCTTTTCGACAGGGGGGAACACTGAAGCTTTCTTT; CDR3 protein: CASSFSTGGNTEAFF
D gene: -; clone size: -; J gene: TRBJ2-1; V gene: TRBV18; CDR3 DNA: TGTGCCAGCTCACCACCGTCGGGAAATGAGCAGTTCTTC; CDR3 protein: CASSPPSGNEQFF
D gene: -; clone size: -; J gene: TRBJ2-1; V gene: TRBV5-1; CDR3 DNA: TGCGCCAGCAGCTCCCTGGACTCGAGCTCCTACAATGAGCAGTTCTTC; CDR3 protein: CASSSLDSSSYNEQFF
D gene: -; clone size: -; J gene: TRBJ2-3; V gene: TRBV7-9; CDR3 DNA: TGTGCCAGCAGCTCACGGACCGGGGGATCCTCAGATACGCAGTATTTT; CDR3 protein: CASSSRTGGSSDTQYF
D gene: -; clone size: once; J gene: TRBJ1-1; V gene: TRBV13; CDR3 DNA: TGTGCCAGCAGCTTACAGAGGAACACTGAAGCTTTCTTT; CDR3 protein: CASSLQRNTEAFF
D gene: -; clone size: -; J gene: TRBJ2-3; V gene: TRBV19; CDR3 DNA: TGTGCCAGTAGTATAGCAGCAGCCAGCACAGATACGCAGTATTTT; CDR3 protein: CASSIAAASTDTQYF
D gene: TRBD2; clone size: -; J gene: TRBJ2-1; V gene: TRBV14; CDR3 DNA: TGTGCCAGCAGCTGGAGGACTAGCATCGACTACAATGAGCAGTTCTTC; CDR3 protein: CASSWRTSIDYNEQFF
D gene: -; clone size: -; J gene: TRBJ1-5; V gene: TRBV6-5; CDR3 DNA: TGTGCCAGCGGACAGTTAGGCCAGCCCCAGCATTTT; CDR3 protein: CASGQLGQPQHF
D gene: -; clone size: -; J gene: TRBJ1-5; V gene: TRBV12-2; CDR3 DNA: TGTGCAAGTCGCTTAGTTCGGGACACAAATCAGCCCCAGCATTTT; CDR3 protein: CASRLVRDTNQPQHF
D gene: -; clone size: -; J gene: TRBJ2-2; V gene: TRBV3-1/TRBV3-2; CDR3 DNA: TGTGCCAGCAGCCATGGGGAAGAAAAGGGATGGACCGGGGAGCTGTTTTTT; CDR3 protein: CASSHGEEKGWTGELFF
D gene: TRBD1; clone size: -; J gene: TRBJ1-2; V gene: TRBV5-8; CDR3 DNA: TGTGCCAGCAGCTCGAGATGGGAGACAGGGCGTCGTGGCTACACCTTC; CDR3 protein: CASSSRWETGRRGYTF
D gene: TRBD1; clone size: once; J gene: TRBJ1-1; V gene: TRBV7-9; CDR3 DNA: TGTGCCAGCAGAACAGGGGTTGGCACTGAAGCTTTCTTT; CDR3 protein: CASRTGVGTEAFF
D gene: -; clone size: -; J gene: TRBJ2-2; V gene: TRBV9; CDR3 DNA: TGTGCCAGCAGCGACAGGGTCGCCGGGGAGCTGTTTTTT; CDR3 protein: CASSDRVAGELFF
D gene: -; clone size: -; J gene: TRBJ2-2; V gene: TRBV11-1; CDR3 DNA: TGTGCCAGCAGCTTAGTATGGCCGGCGGACACCGGGGAGCTGTTTTTT; CDR3 protein: CASSLVWPADTGELFF
D gene: -; clone size: -; J gene: TRBJ1-1; V gene: TRBV6-5; CDR3 DNA: TGTGCCAGCAGTTCTTTCGGTAGACAGCTGAACACTGAAGCTTTCTTT; CDR3 protein: CASSSFGRQLNTEAFF
D gene: TRBD1; clone size: once; J gene: TRBJ2-1; V gene: TRBV25-1; CDR3 DNA: TGTGCCAGCAGTGACCGGGACAGGGGGTACAATGAGCAGTTCTTC; CDR3 protein: CASSDRDRGYNEQFF
D gene: -; clone size: -; J gene: TRBJ2-6; V gene: TRBV18; CDR3 DNA: TGTGCCAGCTCACCCTCTGGGGCCAACGTCCTGACTTTC; CDR3 protein: CASSPSGANVLTF
D gene: -; clone size: few; J gene: TRBJ1-1; V gene: TRBV6-5; CDR3 DNA: TGTGCCAGCAGTTATCTTGGGGGACGGGTGAACACTGAAGCTTTCTTT; CDR3 protein: CASSYLGGRVNTEAFF
D gene: -; clone size: -; J gene: TRBJ1-4; V gene: TRBV6-2/TRBV6-3; CDR3 DNA: TGTGCCAGCAGCCTCGGACACTATAATGAAAAACTGTTTTTT; CDR3 protein: CASSLGHYNEKLFF